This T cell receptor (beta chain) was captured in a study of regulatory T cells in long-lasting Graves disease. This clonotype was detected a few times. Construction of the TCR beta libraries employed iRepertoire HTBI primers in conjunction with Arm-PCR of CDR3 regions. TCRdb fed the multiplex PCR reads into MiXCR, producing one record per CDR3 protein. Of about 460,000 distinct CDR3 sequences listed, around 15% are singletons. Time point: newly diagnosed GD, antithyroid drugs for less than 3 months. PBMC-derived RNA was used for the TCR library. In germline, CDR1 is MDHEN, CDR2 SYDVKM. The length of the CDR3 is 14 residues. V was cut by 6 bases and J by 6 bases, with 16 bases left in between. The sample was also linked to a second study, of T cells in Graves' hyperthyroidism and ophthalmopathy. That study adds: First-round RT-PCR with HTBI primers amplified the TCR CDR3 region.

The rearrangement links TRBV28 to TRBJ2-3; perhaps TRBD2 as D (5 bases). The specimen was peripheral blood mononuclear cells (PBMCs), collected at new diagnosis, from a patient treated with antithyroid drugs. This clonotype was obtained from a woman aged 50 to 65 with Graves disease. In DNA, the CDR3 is TGTGCCAGCAGCTCCGGGCCACCGGGGGATACGCAGTATTTT. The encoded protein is CASSSGPPGDTQYF.